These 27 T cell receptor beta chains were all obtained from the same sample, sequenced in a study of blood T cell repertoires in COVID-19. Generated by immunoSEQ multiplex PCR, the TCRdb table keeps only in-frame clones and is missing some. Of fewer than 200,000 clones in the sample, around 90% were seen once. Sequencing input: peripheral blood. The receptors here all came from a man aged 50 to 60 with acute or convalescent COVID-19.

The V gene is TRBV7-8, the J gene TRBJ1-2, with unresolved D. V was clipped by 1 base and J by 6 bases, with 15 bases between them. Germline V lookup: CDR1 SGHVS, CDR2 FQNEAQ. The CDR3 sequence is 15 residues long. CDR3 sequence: CASSLGGGLIDGYTF. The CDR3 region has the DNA TGTGCCAGCAGCTTAGGGGGAGGCCTAATTGATGGCTACACCTTC.

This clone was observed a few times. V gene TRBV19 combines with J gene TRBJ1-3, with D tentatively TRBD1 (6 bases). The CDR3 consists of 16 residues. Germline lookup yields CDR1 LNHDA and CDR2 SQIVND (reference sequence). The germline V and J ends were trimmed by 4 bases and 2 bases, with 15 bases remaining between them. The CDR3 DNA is TGTGCCAGTAGTAGACGCCCAGGGGAAACTGGAAACACCATATATTTT. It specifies CASSRRPGETGNTIYF.

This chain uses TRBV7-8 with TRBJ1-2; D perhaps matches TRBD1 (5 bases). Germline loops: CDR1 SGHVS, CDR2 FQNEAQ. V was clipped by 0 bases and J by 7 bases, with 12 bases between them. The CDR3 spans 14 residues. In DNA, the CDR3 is TGTGCCAGCAGCTTAGCGTTCCAGGGTCGTGGCTACACCTTC. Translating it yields CASSLAFQGRGYTF.

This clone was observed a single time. CDR3 amino acids: CASSLADPLTGLGGYTF. DNA for the CDR3: TGTGCCAGCAGCTTAGCCGATCCGCTTACAGGGCTCGGTGGCTACACCTTC. This chain joins TRBV11-3 and TRBJ1-2, with D possibly matching TRBD1 (6 bases). Trimming removed 1 base at V and 7 bases at J, with 22 bases between. The CDR3 sequence is 17 residues long. Germline V CDR1 and CDR2: SGHNT, YENEEA.

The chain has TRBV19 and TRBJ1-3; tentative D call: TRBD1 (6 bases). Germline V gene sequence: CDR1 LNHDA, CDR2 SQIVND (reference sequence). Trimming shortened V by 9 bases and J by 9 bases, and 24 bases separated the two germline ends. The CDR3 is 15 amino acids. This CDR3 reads CARERGARSASTIYF. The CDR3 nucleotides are TGTGCCAGGGAGCGGGGGGCCCGAAGTGCGAGCACCATATATTTT.

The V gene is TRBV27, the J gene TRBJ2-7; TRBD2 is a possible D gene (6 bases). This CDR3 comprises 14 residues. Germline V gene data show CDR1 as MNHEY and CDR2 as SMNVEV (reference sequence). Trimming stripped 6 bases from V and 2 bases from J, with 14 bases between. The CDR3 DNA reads TGTGCCAGCAGCCCCGCGGGGCTCCCCTACGAGCAGTACGTC. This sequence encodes CASSPAGLPYEQYV.

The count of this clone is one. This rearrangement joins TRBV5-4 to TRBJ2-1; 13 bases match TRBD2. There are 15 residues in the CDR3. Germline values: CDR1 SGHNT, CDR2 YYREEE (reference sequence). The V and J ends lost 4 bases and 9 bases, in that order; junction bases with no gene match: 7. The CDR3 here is CASSPGLAGAIEQFF. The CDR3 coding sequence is TGTGCCAGCAGCCCTGGACTAGCGGGGGCTATTGAGCAGTTCTTC.

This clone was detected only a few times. The CDR3 region is CASSYRSAEAFF. The DNA of the CDR3 is TGTGCCAGCAGTTACCGGAGCGCTGAAGCTTTCTTT. The rearrangement links TRBV6-2 or TRBV6-3 to TRBJ1-1; D ambiguous. Trimming removed 2 bases at V and 6 bases at J, with 7 bases between. Germline assignment: CDR1 MNHEY and CDR2 SVGEGT. The CDR3 totals 12 residues.

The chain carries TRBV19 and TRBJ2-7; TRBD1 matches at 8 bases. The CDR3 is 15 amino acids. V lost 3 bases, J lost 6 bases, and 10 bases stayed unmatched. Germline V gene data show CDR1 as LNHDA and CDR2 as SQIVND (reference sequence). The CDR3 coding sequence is TGTGCCAGTAGTATTGGCAGGGGGCCCCATGGCGAGCAGTACTTC. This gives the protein CASSIGRGPHGEQYF.

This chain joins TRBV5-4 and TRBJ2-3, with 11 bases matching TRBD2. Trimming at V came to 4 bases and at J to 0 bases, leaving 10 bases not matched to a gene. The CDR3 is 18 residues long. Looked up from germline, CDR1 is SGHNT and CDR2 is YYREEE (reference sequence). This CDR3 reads CASSPGVAGGTSTDTQYF. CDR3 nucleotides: TGTGCCAGCAGCCCCGGGGTAGCGGGGGGGACTAGCACAGATACGCAGTATTTT. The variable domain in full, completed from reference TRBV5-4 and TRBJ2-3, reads ETGVTQSPTHLIKTRGQQVTLRCSSQSGHNTVSWYQQALGQGPQFIFQYYREEENGRGNFPPRFSGLQFPNYSSELNVNALELDDSALYLCASSPGVAGGTSTDTQYFGPGTRLTVL.

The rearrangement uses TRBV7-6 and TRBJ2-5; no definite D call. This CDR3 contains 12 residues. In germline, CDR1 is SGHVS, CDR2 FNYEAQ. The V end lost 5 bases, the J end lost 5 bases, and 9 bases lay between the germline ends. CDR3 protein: CASSPWAETQYF. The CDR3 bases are TGTGCCAGCAGCCCTTGGGCGGAGACCCAGTACTTC.

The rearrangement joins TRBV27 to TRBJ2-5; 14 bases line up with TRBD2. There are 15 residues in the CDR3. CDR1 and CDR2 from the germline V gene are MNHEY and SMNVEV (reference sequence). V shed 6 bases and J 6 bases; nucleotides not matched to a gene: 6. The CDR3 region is CASRTGTSGRKTQYF. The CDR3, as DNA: TGTGCCAGCAGAACCGGGACTAGCGGGAGAAAGACCCAGTACTTC.

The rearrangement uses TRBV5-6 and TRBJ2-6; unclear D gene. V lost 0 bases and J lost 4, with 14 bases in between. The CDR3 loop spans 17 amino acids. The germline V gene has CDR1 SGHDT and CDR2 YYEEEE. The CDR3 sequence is CASSLGPLTVGANVLTF. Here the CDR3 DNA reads TGTGCCAGCAGCTTGGGCCCCCTAACTGTGGGGGCCAACGTCCTGACTTTC.

The CDR3 loop reads CASSSGQGSEQYF. CDR3 nucleotides: TGTGCCAGCAGTTCGGGACAGGGCTCCGAGCAGTACTTC. The chain carries TRBV27 and TRBJ2-7; 9 nucleotides agree with TRBD1. In germline, CDR1 is MNHEY, CDR2 SMNVEV (reference sequence). Trimming took 4 bases from V and 6 from J; bases not matched to a gene: 4. This CDR3 comprises 13 residues.

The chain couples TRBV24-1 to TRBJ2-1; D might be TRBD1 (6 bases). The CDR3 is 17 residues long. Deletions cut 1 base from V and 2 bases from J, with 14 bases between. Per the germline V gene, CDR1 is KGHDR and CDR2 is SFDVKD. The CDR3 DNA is TGTGCCACCAGTGATTTCCACAGGGACCGTCCCTACAATGAGCAGTTCTTC. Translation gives CATSDFHRDRPYNEQFF.

The CDR3 loop is CASSPVQGNSPLHF. DNA of the CDR3: TGTGCCAGCTCACCGGTACAGGGAAATTCACCCCTCCACTTT. The chain uses TRBV18 and TRBJ1-6, with D tentatively TRBD1 (6 bases). The V end was cut by 3 bases, the J end by 7 bases, with 10 bases between. From germline, CDR1 is KGHSH and CDR2 LQKENI. This CDR3 has 14 residues.

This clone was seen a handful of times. Here the CDR3 reads CASSTRGQGGYYEQYF. The CDR3 DNA reads TGTGCCAGCAGCACCCGGGGACAGGGGGGATACTACGAGCAGTACTTC. The chain recombines TRBV11-2 with TRBJ2-7; 11 bases align to TRBD1. V was clipped by 5 bases and J by 3 bases; unmatched bases: 9. This CDR3 has 16 residues. The germline V gene has CDR1 SGHAT and CDR2 FQNNGV.

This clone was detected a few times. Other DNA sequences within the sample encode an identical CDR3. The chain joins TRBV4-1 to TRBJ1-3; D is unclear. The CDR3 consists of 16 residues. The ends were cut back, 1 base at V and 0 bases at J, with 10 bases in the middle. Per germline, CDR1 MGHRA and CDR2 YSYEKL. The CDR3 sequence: CASSQGAPVSGNTIYF. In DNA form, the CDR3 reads TGCGCCAGCAGCCAAGGGGCACCGGTCTCTGGAAACACCATATATTTT.

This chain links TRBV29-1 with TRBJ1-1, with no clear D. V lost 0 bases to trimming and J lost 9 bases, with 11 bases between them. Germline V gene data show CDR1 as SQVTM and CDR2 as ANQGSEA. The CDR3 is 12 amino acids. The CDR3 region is CSVEDQVPKAFF. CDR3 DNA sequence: TGCAGCGTTGAAGATCAGGTGCCTAAAGCTTTCTTT.

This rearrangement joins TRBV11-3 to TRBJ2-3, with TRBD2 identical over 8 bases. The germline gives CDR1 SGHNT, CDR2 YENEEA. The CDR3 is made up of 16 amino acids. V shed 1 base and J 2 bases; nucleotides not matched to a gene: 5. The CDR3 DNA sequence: TGTGCCAGCAGCTTAGGAACTAGCGGAGACACAGATACGCAGTATTTT. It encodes CASSLGTSGDTDTQYF.

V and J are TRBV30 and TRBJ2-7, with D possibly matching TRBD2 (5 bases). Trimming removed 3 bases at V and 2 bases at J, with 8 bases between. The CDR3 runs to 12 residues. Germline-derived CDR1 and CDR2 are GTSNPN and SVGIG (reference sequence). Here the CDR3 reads CAWSRETYEQYF. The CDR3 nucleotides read TGTGCCTGGAGCCGGGAAACCTACGAGCAGTACTTC.

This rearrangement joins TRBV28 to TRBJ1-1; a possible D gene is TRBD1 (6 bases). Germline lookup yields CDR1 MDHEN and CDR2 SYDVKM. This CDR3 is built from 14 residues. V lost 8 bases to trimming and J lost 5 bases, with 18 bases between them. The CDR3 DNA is TGTGCCAGCCTCGTCACACAGGGTGGAACTGAAGCTTTCTTT. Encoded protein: CASLVTQGGTEAFF.

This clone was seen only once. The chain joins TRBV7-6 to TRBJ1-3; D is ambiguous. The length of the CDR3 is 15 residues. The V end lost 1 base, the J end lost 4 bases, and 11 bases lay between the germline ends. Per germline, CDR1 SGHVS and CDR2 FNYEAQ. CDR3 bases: TGTGCCAGCAGCTTAGGAGGTCAGCTAGGAAACACCATATATTTT. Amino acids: CASSLGGQLGNTIYF. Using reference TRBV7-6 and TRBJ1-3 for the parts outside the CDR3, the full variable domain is GAGVSQSPRYKVTKRGQDVALRCDPISGHVSLYWYRQALGQGPEFLTYFNYEAQQDKSGLPNDRFSAERPEGSISTLTIQRTEQRDSAMYRCASSLGGQLGNTIYFGEGSWLTVV.

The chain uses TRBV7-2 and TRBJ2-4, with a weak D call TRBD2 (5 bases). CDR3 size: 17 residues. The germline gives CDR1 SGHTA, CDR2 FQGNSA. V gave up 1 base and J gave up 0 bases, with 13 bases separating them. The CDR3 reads CASSLGAGTLAKNIQYF. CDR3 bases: TGTGCCAGCAGCTTAGGTGCGGGTACCCTAGCCAAAAACATTCAGTACTTC.

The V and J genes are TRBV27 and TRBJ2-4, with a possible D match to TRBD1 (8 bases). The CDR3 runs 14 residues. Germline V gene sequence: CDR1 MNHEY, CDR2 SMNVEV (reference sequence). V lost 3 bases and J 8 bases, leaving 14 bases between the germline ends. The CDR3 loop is CASSFTGGDDIQYF. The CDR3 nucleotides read TGTGCCAGCAGTTTCACAGGGGGGGATGACATTCAGTACTTC.

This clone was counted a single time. The DNA for the CDR3 is TGCGCCAGCCAGGACCGGGGACTAGCGGGGGGGACCGGGGAGCTGTTTTTT. Translating gives CASQDRGLAGGTGELFF. J is TRBJ2-2 and V is TRBV10-1, with 16 bases fitting TRBD2. Trimming removed 8 bases from V and 5 bases from J; junction bases left unmatched: 8. Per germline, CDR1 WNHNN and CDR2 SYGVQD (reference sequence). This CDR3 is built from 17 residues.

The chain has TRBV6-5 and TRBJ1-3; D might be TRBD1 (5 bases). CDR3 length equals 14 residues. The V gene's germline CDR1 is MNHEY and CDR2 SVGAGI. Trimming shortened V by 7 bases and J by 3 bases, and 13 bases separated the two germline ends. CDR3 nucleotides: TGTGCCAGCACCTCCGGGGGTGATGGAAACACCATATATTTT. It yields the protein CASTSGGDGNTIYF.